This T cell receptor beta chain emerged from a study of T cells in tuberculosis. Study information: This South African cohort compared adolescents with or without latent tuberculosis against adults with active tuberculosis.

Time point indicated: new active TB diagnosis, blood taken before or within 7 days of starting treatment. Sequenced by immunoSEQ multiplex PCR; TCRdb stores in-frame clones only, minus some. The sample has about 49,000 clones, about 95% seen once. The ends were cut back, 5 bases at V and 4 bases at J, with 15 bases in the middle. CDR1 is SEHNR, CDR2 FQNEAQ, per germline (reference sequence). The CDR3 is 14 amino acids. The TCR originated in an adult with tuberculosis. The material was PBMCs, obtained at tuberculosis diagnosis. This rearrangement joins TRBV7-9 to TRBJ2-7; D not certain. Here the CDR3 DNA reads TGTGCCAGCAGCGGAGATCCCCGAATTTACGAGCAGTACTTC. Its protein product is CASSGDPRIYEQYF.